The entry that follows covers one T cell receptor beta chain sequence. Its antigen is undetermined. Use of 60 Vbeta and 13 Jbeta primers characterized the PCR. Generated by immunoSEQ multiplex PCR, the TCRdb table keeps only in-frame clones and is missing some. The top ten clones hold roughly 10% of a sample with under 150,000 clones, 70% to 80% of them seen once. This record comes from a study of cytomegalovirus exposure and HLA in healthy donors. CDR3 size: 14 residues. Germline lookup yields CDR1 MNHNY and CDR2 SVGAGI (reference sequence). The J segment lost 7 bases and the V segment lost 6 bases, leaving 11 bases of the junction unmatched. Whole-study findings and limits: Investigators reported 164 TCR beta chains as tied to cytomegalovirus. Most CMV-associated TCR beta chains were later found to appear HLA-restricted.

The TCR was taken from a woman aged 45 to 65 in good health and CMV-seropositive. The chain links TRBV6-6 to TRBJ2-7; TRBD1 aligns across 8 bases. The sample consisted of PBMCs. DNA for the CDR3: TGTGCCAGCAGCCCTCTCCAAACAGGGGGGGAGCAGTACTTC. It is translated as CASSPLQTGGEQYF.